This T cell receptor (beta chain) was profiled in a study of control samples from healthy donors and cancer patients. The repertoire was sequenced with immunoSEQ multiplex PCR; TCRdb's copy has only in-frame clones and lacks some. The table lists over 80,000 clones, around three quarters of them singletons. V dropped 0 bases and J dropped 9; count of bases not matched to a gene: 11. The CDR3 is made up of 16 amino acids. The V gene's germline CDR1 is LGHDT and CDR2 YNNKEL (reference sequence). The receptor comes from a woman aged 25 to 45 in good health. V usage is TRBV3-1 (or the pseudogene TRBV3-2) and J usage is TRBJ2-3; 8 nucleotides match TRBD2. Sample: blood. The CDR3, as DNA: TGTGCCAGCAGCCAAGAGACCTGGACTAGCCGAGGGACGCAGTATTTT. Translating it yields CASSQETWTSRGTQYF.